Below, 2 T cell receptor beta chains from the same sample are listed, as sequenced in a study of blood T cell repertoires in COVID-19. Measured with immunoSEQ multiplex PCR; TCRdb has only the in-frame clones, and not every one. The sample records around 58,000 clones, 70% to 90% being singletons. Sequencing used peripheral blood. The origin of the receptors is a human donor in a cohort sampled during active COVID-19.

The J gene is TRBJ1-2, the V gene TRBV27, with TRBD1 identical over 7 bases. CDR1 and CDR2 (germline): MNHEY, SMNVEV (reference sequence). The CDR3 runs 13 residues. Trimming cost V 9 bases and J 1 base; bases outside gene matches: 5. In nucleotides, the CDR3 is TGTGCCAGTGGGGACAGTTTTAACTATGGCTACACCTTC. It yields the protein CASGDSFNYGYTF.

J is TRBJ1-2 and V is TRBV7-9; 7 nucleotides agree with TRBD1. The CDR3 runs 14 residues. Germline-derived CDR1 and CDR2 are SEHNR and FQNEAQ (reference sequence). Trimming removed 1 base from V and 7 bases from J; junction bases left unmatched: 6. CDR3 DNA: TGTGCCAGCAGCTTAGGAGGGGGCGCAGTTGGCTACACCTTC. Its protein is CASSLGGGAVGYTF. The whole variable domain, filled in from reference TRBV7-9 and TRBJ1-2, reads DTGVSQNPRHKITKRGQNVTFRCDPISEHNRLYWYRQTLGQGPEFLTYFQNEAQLEKSRLLSDRFSAERPKGSFSTLEIQRTEQGDSAMYLCASSLGGGAVGYTFGSGTRLTVV.